These 12 T cell receptor beta chains were sequenced from one sample in a study of neurological immune-mediated disorders. TCRdb re-called the 5' RACE reads with MiXCR, one entry per CDR3 protein. The table has tens of thousands of distinct CDR3 sequences, 3% to 4% seen once. Sequenced sample: PBMCs. The source is a woman between 45 and 65 years old with multiple sclerosis.

This clonotype was counted at least ten times. The chain combines TRBV10-3 with TRBJ2-1, with D possibly being TRBD1 (6 bases). V was cut by 2 bases and J by 0 bases, with 11 bases left in between. CDR1 is ENHRY, CDR2 SYGVKD, per germline. The CDR3 extends over 16 amino acids. The CDR3 DNA reads TGTGCCATCAGTGAGCAGGGGATTAGCTCCTACAATGAGCAGTTCTTC. This sequence encodes CAISEQGISSYNEQFF.

This clonotype was observed at least ten times. V and J are TRBV20-1 and TRBJ2-3; 13 nucleotides align to TRBD2. Looked up from germline, CDR1 is DFQATT and CDR2 is SNEGSKA (reference sequence). The CDR3 runs 15 residues. The J segment lost 3 bases and the V segment lost 6 bases, leaving 6 bases of the junction unmatched. The CDR3 protein is CSARGTSGVTDTQYF. The CDR3 nucleotides are TGCAGTGCCCGAGGGACTAGCGGGGTGACAGATACGCAGTATTTT.

This clonotype was picked up many times. The J gene is TRBJ1-1, the V gene TRBV2, with D hard to call. Germline V CDR1 and CDR2: SNHLY, FYNNEI. This CDR3 region has 14 residues. Trimming cost V 6 bases and J 0 bases, with 11 bases left between them. As DNA, the CDR3 is TGTGCCAGCAGCAGTAGGGCCTTGAACACTGAAGCTTTCTTT. It encodes CASSSRALNTEAFF.

This clonotype was seen only a few times. The chain employs TRBV24-1 and TRBJ2-1; D possibly corresponds to TRBD2 (7 bases). This CDR3 has 13 amino acids. The germline gives CDR1 KGHDR, CDR2 SFDVKD. The V end lost 7 bases, the J end lost 5 bases, and 11 bases lay between the germline ends. CDR3 nucleotides: TGTGCCACCAGGGGGGGGGCAGACAATGAGCAGTTCTTC. Translation gives CATRGGADNEQFF.

This clonotype came up many times. V is TRBV29-1 and J is TRBJ2-4; maybe TRBD2 (5 bases). Looked up from germline, CDR1 is SQVTM and CDR2 is ANQGSEA. CDR3 length equals 14 residues. Trimming removed 4 bases at V and 0 bases at J, with 10 bases between. The DNA of the CDR3 is TGCAGCGTTGCACACCGGGAAGCCAAAAACATTCAGTACTTC. It encodes CSVAHREAKNIQYF.

Of note for this clonotype: Possible read error: a much larger clone is one base away. This chain links TRBV24-1 with TRBJ2-1; D is undetermined. Trimming took 0 bases from V and 10 from J, leaving 15 bases between them. This CDR3 has 15 amino acids. Germline CDR1 is KGHDR and CDR2 is SFDVKD. CDR3 amino acids: CATSDLVPPQREQFF. The CDR3 coding sequence is TGTGCCACCAGTGATTTGGTGCCGCCGCAGAGGGAGCAGTTCTTC.

In its sample, this clonotype was seen many times. This chain connects TRBV20-1 to TRBJ2-3; D gene uncertain. Trimming left V 6 bases short and J 1 base short, with 14 bases between. In germline, CDR1 is DFQATT, CDR2 SNEGSKA (reference sequence). The CDR3 is made up of 14 amino acids. The CDR3 coding sequence is TGCAGTGCCGGGCAAACAAGTGGCACAGATACGCAGTATTTT. Its translation: CSAGQTSGTDTQYF.

This clonotype has a count of ten or more. This chain uses TRBV5-1 with TRBJ1-2; 7 bases map to TRBD1. J lost 4 bases, V lost 4 bases, and 4 bases had no gene match. The CDR3 consists of 13 residues. Germline V lookup: CDR1 SGHRS, CDR2 YFSETQ. The CDR3 reads CASSDRDSYGYTF. In DNA, the CDR3 is TGCGCCAGCAGCGACCGGGACAGCTATGGCTACACCTTC.

This clonotype was seen at least ten times. The V and J genes are TRBV7-2 and TRBJ2-3, with TRBD1 matching over 7 bases. The trim removed 3 bases at V and 1 base at J, leaving 1 base unmatched. This CDR3 region has 14 residues. Germline V gene sequence: CDR1 SGHTA, CDR2 FQGNSA. CDR3 residues: CASSLTGRTDTQYF. CDR3 bases: TGTGCCAGCAGCTTGACAGGGCGCACAGATACGCAGTATTTT.

Ten or more counts support this clonotype. The rearrangement joins TRBV6-2 or TRBV6-3 to TRBJ1-1; unclear D gene. Deletions cut 4 bases from V and 4 bases from J, with 16 bases between. Germline-derived CDR1 and CDR2 are MNHEY and SVGEGT. The CDR3 spans 15 residues. CDR3 coding DNA: TGTGCCAGCAGTTTTCCGCGTACTCCTCCCACTGAAGCTTTCTTT. This codes for CASSFPRTPPTEAFF.

This clonotype appeared many times. The DNA for the CDR3 is TGTGCCAGCAGTTTACTGAGACAGGGGACCGGGGAGCTGTTTTTT. Translated, it gives CASSLLRQGTGELFF. This chain joins TRBV12-3 or TRBV12-4 and TRBJ2-2; 8 bases are shared with TRBD1. With V trimmed by 2 bases and J by 5 bases, 4 bases remained unmatched. This CDR3 spans 15 amino acids.

Ten or more counts support this clonotype. This sequence joins TRBV7-9 and TRBJ2-1; possible D gene TRBD1, 6 bases. Between the trimmed V and J ends, which lost 8 bases and 5 bases, there was a span of 19 bases. CDR1 and CDR2 (germline): SEHNR, FQNEAQ (reference sequence). The CDR3 contains 15 residues. DNA of the CDR3: TGTGCCAGCCATGTAGGCAGGGGATGGGACAATGAGCAGTTCTTC. It encodes CASHVGRGWDNEQFF.